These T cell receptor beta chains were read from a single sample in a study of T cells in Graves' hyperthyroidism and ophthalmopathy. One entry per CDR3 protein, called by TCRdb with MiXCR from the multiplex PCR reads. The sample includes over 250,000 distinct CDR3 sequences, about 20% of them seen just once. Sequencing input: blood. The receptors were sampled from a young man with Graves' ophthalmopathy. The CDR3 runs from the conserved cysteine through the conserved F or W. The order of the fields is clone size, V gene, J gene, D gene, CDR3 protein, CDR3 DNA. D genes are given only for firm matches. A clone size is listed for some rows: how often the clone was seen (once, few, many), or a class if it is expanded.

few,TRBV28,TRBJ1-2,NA,CASSVVLTQYGYTF,TGTGCCAGCAGTGTAGTCCTCACACAGTATGGCTACACCTTC
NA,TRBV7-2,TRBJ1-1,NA,CASSPRPGRGNTEAFF,TGTGCCAGCAGCCCTCGGCCAGGGAGGGGGAACACTGAAGCTTTCTTT
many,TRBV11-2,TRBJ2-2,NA,CASSLLNTGELFF,TGTGCCAGCAGCTTGCTGAACACCGGGGAGCTGTTTTTT
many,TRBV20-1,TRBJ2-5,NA,CSAGQETQYF,TGCAGTGCTGGACAAGAGACCCAGTACTTC
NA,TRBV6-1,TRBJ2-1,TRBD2,CASALAGVQNEQFF,TGTGCCAGTGCACTAGCGGGAGTTCAAAATGAGCAGTTCTTC
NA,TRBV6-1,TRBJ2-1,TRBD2,CASRRLATGVNEQFF,TGTGCCAGCAGGCGACTAGCCACGGGAGTCAATGAGCAGTTCTTC
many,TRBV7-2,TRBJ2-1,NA,CASSLGQWGNNEQFF,TGTGCCAGCAGCTTAGGACAGTGGGGGAACAATGAGCAGTTCTTC
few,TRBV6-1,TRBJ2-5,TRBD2,CASTRTSGRLETQYF,TGTGCCAGCACCAGGACTAGCGGGAGGTTGGAGACCCAGTACTTC
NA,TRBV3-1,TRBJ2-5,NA,CASRSRGGETQYF,TGTGCCAGCAGGAGCAGGGGCGGAGAGACCCAGTACTTC
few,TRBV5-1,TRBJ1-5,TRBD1,CASSSGTGSNQPQHF,TGCGCCAGCAGCTCCGGGACAGGGAGCAATCAGCCCCAGCATTTT
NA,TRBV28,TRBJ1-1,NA,CASSSSTGGDTEAFF,TGTGCCAGCAGCTCCAGCACCGGGGGGGACACTGAAGCTTTCTTT
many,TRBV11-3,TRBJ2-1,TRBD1,CASSDRDRGLNNEQFF,TGTGCCAGCAGTGATCGAGACAGGGGCCTTAACAATGAGCAGTTCTTC
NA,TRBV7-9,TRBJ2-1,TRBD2,CASSRGGLEQFF,TGTGCCAGCAGCCGGGGGGGCCTTGAGCAGTTCTTC
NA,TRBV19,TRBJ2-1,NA,CASSIWQGSSYNEQFF,TGTGCCAGTAGTATTTGGCAGGGAAGCTCCTACAATGAGCAGTTCTTC
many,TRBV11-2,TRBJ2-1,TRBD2,CASSLRLSSGSRDNEQFF,TGTGCCAGCAGCTTAAGGCTCTCTAGCGGGAGCCGTGACAATGAGCAGTTCTTC
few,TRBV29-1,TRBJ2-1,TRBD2,CSVTFLAGGWEQFF,TGCAGTGTTACCTTTTTGGCGGGAGGGTGGGAGCAGTTCTTC
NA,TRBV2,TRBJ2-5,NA,CASRPAETQYF,TGTGCCAGCCGACCCGCAGAGACCCAGTACTTC
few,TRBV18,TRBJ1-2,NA,CASSPADKNYGYTF,TGTGCCAGCTCACCAGCGGACAAGAACTATGGCTACACCTTC
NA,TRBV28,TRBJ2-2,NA,CASIRSAGTAPGELFF,TGTGCCAGCATCCGAAGTGCCGGGACTGCCCCCGGGGAGCTGTTTTTT
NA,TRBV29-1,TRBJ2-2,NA,CSVEQGWNGELFF,TGCAGCGTTGAACAGGGTTGGAACGGGGAGCTGTTTTTT
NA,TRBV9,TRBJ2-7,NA,CASSVGTSEQYF,TGTGCCAGCAGCGTAGGAACTAGTGAGCAGTACTTC
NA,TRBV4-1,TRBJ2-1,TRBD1,CASSQATGVLNEQFF,TGCGCCAGCAGCCAAGCGACAGGGGTTCTAAATGAGCAGTTCTTC
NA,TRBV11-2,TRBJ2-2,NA,CASSLLGSTGELFF,TGTGCCAGCAGCTTACTGGGCTCCACCGGGGAGCTGTTTTTT
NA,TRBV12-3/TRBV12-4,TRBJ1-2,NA,CASSLGNGYTF,TGTGCCAGCAGTTTAGGAAATGGCTACACCTTC
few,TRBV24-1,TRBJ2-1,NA,CATSARGRGYNEQFF,TGTGCCACCAGTGCTCGCGGGCGCGGCTACAATGAGCAGTTCTTC
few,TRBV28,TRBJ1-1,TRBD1,CASSPMVDRDLGFEAFF,TGTGCCAGCAGTCCAATGGTCGACAGGGACCTTGGGTTTGAAGCTTTCTTT
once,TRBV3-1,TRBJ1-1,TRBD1,CASSQIRQGGTEAFF,TGTGCCAGCAGCCAAATACGACAGGGGGGCACTGAAGCTTTCTTT
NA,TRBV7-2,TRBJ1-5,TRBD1,CASSLSALGQGGGPQHF,TGTGCCAGCAGCTTAAGCGCCCTGGGACAGGGCGGGGGGCCCCAGCATTTT
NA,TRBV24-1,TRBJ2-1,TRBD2,CATSDPGLAPNEQFF,TGTGCCACCAGTGACCCCGGACTAGCGCCGAATGAGCAGTTCTTC
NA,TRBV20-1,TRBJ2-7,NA,CSARDGGGGDSYEQYF,TGCAGTGCTAGAGATGGAGGGGGGGGTGACTCCTACGAGCAGTACTTC
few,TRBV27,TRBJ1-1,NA,CASSFGTNTEAFF,TGTGCCAGCAGTTTTGGGACTAACACTGAAGCTTTCTTT
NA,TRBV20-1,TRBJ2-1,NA,CSARRGREGGLNGQFF,TGCAGTGCCAGACGAGGACGCGAGGGGGGGTTGAATGGGCAGTTCTTC
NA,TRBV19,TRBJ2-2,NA,CASSGLWSANTGELFF,TGTGCCAGTAGTGGCCTTTGGAGCGCGAACACCGGGGAGCTGTTTTTT
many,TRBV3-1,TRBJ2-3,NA,CASSQYVSLTDTQYF,TGTGCCAGCAGCCAATATGTAAGCCTCACAGATACGCAGTATTTT
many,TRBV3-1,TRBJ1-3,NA,CASSQEAHSGNTIYF,TGTGCCAGCAGCCAAGAAGCCCACTCCGGAAACACCATATATTTT
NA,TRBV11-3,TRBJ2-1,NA,CASSFGLSTESSCNEQFF,TGTGCCAGCAGCTTCGGGCTCTCGACCGAAAGCTCCTGCAATGAGCAGTTCTTC
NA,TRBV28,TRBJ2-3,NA,CASSPEGTQYF,TGTGCCAGCAGTCCGGAGGGAACGCAGTATTTT
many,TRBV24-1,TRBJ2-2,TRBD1,CATSDGTGQSGELFF,TGTGCCACCAGTGACGGGACAGGGCAATCTGGGGAGCTGTTTTTT
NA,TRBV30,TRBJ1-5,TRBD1,CAWSYRDRAYQPQHF,TGTGCCTGGAGTTACCGGGACAGGGCTTATCAGCCCCAGCATTTT
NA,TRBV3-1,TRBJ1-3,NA,CASRPQGSGNTIYF,TGTGCCAGCAGGCCTCAGGGTTCTGGAAACACCATATATTTT
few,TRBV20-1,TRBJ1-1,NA,CSARDHRSNTEAFF,TGCAGTGCTAGAGATCACCGGTCTAACACTGAAGCTTTCTTT
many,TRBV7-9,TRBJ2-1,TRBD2,CASSLAPRSGSRDEQFF,TGTGCCAGCAGCTTAGCCCCACGAAGCGGGAGTAGGGATGAGCAGTTCTTC
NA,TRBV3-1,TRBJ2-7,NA,CASSQGTGPSYEQYF,TGTGCCAGCAGCCAAGGTACAGGGCCTTCCTACGAGCAGTACTTC
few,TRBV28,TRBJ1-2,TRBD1,CASSRNPGTGGYGYTF,TGTGCCAGCAGTCGCAACCCAGGGACAGGGGGTTATGGCTACACCTTC
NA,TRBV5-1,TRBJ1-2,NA,CASSLDGDDYTF,TGCGCCAGCAGCTTGGACGGGGATGACTACACCTTC
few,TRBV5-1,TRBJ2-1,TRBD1,CASSPGTALGDEQFF,TGCGCCAGCAGCCCCGGGACAGCTCTAGGGGATGAGCAGTTCTTC
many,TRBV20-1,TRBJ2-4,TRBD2,CSARVGLAENIQYF,TGCAGTGCTAGAGTAGGCCTAGCGGAAAACATTCAGTACTTC
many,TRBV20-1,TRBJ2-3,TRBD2,CSARTTSGTSSTDTQYF,TGCAGTGCTAGGACGACTAGCGGGACTTCTAGCACAGATACGCAGTATTTT
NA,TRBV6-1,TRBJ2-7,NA,CASSRRVYEQYF,TGTGCCAGCAGCCGCAGGGTCTACGAGCAGTACTTC
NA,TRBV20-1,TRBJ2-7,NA,CSAIKREGGEQYF,TGCAGTGCTATTAAGCGGGAAGGGGGCGAGCAGTACTTC
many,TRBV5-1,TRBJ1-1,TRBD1,CASSFGTANTEAFF,TGCGCCAGCAGCTTCGGGACAGCGAACACTGAAGCTTTCTTT
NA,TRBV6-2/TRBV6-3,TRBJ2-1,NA,CASSYLSTVQGNEQFF,TGTGCCAGCAGTTACTTATCTACGGTACAGGGTAATGAGCAGTTCTTC
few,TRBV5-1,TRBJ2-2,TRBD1,CASYKDPGQGNTGELFF,TGCGCCAGCTACAAAGATCCGGGACAGGGGAACACCGGGGAGCTGTTTTTT
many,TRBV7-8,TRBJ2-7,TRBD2,CASSHGTSGSLEQYF,TGTGCCAGCAGCCACGGGACTAGCGGGAGTCTCGAGCAGTACTTC
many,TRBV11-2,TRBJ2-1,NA,CASRRAIREQFF,TGTGCCAGCAGGCGGGCAATACGTGAGCAGTTCTTC